This T cell receptor (beta chain) was observed in a study of blood T cell repertoires in COVID-19. Study at large: Donors in the United States, Italy and Spain gave samples during acute or convalescent COVID-19.

Enrolled through a virtual design, the participants were between roughly 18 and 95 years of age and came from around 25 US areas. Cohort 3 donors counted as recovered after two negative PCRs, clearance, or resolved symptoms. CDR1 is SGHNT and CDR2 is YYREEE in the germline V gene (reference sequence). CDR3 length equals 15 residues. The J segment lost 4 bases and the V segment lost 3 bases, leaving 6 bases of the junction unmatched. Measured with immunoSEQ multiplex PCR; TCRdb has only the in-frame clones, and not every one. This table has 200,000 to 300,000 clones, around 89% appearing once. The specimen sequenced was PBMCs or T cells enriched from blood (not recorded which). The receptor comes from a young woman who had recovered from COVID-19. The rearrangement uses TRBV5-4 and TRBJ1-1, with 10 bases identical to TRBD1. For the CDR3, the DNA is TGTGCCAGCAGCTACGACAGGGGGCTTAGCACTGAAGCTTTCTTT. Protein: CASSYDRGLSTEAFF.